This T cell receptor beta chain was obtained from a study of CD8 T cells in ankylosing spondylitis. Study findings and constraints: For ankylosing spondylitis blood, a TCR beta motif of about 8 highly homologous variants appeared characteristic. In ankylosing spondylitis patients, matched synovial fluid reportedly showed significant enrichment of disease-linked clones. Clones linked to disease, bearing a CD8+ phenotype, were relatively rare in peripheral blood. Past studies reported some motif variants in reactive arthritis synovial fluid and blood.

The TCR beta libraries were generated through quantitative 5'-RACE incorporating molecular barcodes. TCRdb re-analysed the 5' RACE reads in MiXCR, keeping a single row per CDR3 protein. The sample carries 800,000 to 900,000 distinct CDR3 sequences, about 12% recorded once. The germline V and J ends were trimmed by 3 bases and 3 bases, with 6 bases remaining between them. The germline V gene has CDR1 SGHTA and CDR2 FQGNSA. CDR3 length: 13 amino acids. The table lists this clonotype with a few counts. Its antigen is unidentified. This chain links TRBV7-2 with TRBJ1-5; D gene ambiguous. The sequence was obtained from a male donor with ankylosing spondylitis. Sequenced material: blood, either unsorted or a sorted T cell fraction (not recorded which). The CDR3 DNA reads as TGTGCCAGCAGCTTCCAGACCAATCAGCCCCAGCATTTT. This translates into CASSFQTNQPQHF.